This is a list of T cell receptor beta chains from one sample in a study of shared clonotypes between healthy human individuals. Measured with immunoSEQ multiplex PCR; TCRdb has only the in-frame clones, and not every one. Here the sample spans over 2 million clones, around 92% being singletons. Sequencing used naive CD4+ T cells from PBMCs. Receptors were obtained from a man younger than 30 in good health. Some clones in this sample may be carry-over from other donors' samples. The CDR3 runs from the conserved cysteine through the conserved F or W. Each record gives: D gene, clone size, V gene, J gene, CDR3 DNA, CDR3 protein. The D gene is left open where the match is weak. Clone size is stated in some rows and not others, as once, few, many or a class when expanded.

>NA|NA|TRBV30|TRBJ2-3
TGTGCCTGGAGTGTCGGGGGCGGGACAGATACGCAGTATTTT
CAWSVGGGTDTQYF
>NA|NA|TRBV5-4|TRBJ2-5
TGTGCCAGCAGCCCGGCTGGGCAAATCCAAGAGACCCAGTACTTC
CASSPAGQIQETQYF
>NA|NA|TRBV5-1|TRBJ2-7
TGCGCCAGCAGCTCCCTCCGGGACAACACCTACGAGCAGTACTTC
CASSSLRDNTYEQYF
>NA|few|TRBV5-1|TRBJ2-3
TGCGCCAGCAGCTTGGCGTCTGCAGATACGCAGTATTTT
CASSLASADTQYF
>NA|NA|TRBV10-3|TRBJ2-7
TGTGTCATCAGTGGCCCAGGGTTGCCGGAGGGGTACGAGCAGTACTTC
CVISGPGLPEGYEQYF
>TRBD2|NA|TRBV19|TRBJ2-7
TGTGCCAGTAGTCCGGGACTAGCGGCTATCTACGAGCAGTACTTC
CASSPGLAAIYEQYF
>NA|NA|TRBV2|TRBJ1-3
TGTGCCAGCAGTGAATGGAGCTCTGGAAACACCATATATTTT
CASSEWSSGNTIYF
>NA|NA|TRBV20-1|TRBJ1-2
TGCAGTGCTAGAGGCTCCGGCTACACCTTC
CSARGSGYTF
>TRBD2|NA|TRBV6-6|TRBJ2-5
TGTGCCAGCAGTCCAAATAAGGGGAGGGTGGTCGAGACCCAGTACTTC
CASSPNKGRVVETQYF
>NA|NA|TRBV28|TRBJ1-5
TGTGCCAGCAGTTTACTAGATCAGCCCCAGCATTTT
CASSLLDQPQHF
>TRBD2|once|TRBV7-8|TRBJ2-1
TGTGCCAGCAGCTTAGCTATGAGCGGGAGTTTAGTTTTGGACAATGAGCAGTTCTTC
CASSLAMSGSLVLDNEQFF
>NA|once|TRBV30|TRBJ1-4
TGTGCCTGGAGAGAAGAGGAAAAACTGTTTTTT
CAWREEEKLFF
>NA|few|TRBV5-1|TRBJ1-1
TGCGCCAGCAGCTTGCAACCGACGAACACTGAAGCTTTCTTT
CASSLQPTNTEAFF
>TRBD1|NA|TRBV5-1|TRBJ1-2
TGCGCCAGCAGCTCCGGGACAGGGGGCGCTTGGGATGGCTACACCTTC
CASSSGTGGAWDGYTF
>NA|NA|TRBV10-1|TRBJ2-1
TGCGCCAGCAGATTGGACAGATACAATGAGCAGTTCTTC
CASRLDRYNEQFF
>TRBD1|once|TRBV6-6|TRBJ1-1
TGTGCCAGCAGACTAACAACAGGGGTGAACACTGAAGCTTTCTTT
CASRLTTGVNTEAFF
>NA|NA|TRBV11-3|TRBJ2-3
TGTGCCAGCAGCTTTACAGGGGATACGCAGTATTTT
CASSFTGDTQYF
>NA|NA|TRBV15|TRBJ2-5
TGTGCCACCAGCAGAGATCATGCAGGGGGGGAGACCCAGTACTTC
CATSRDHAGGETQYF
>TRBD2|NA|TRBV2|TRBJ2-3
TGTGCCAGCAGCGACTCTAGCGGGATGGATACGCAGTATTTT
CASSDSSGMDTQYF
>TRBD1|NA|TRBV4-1|TRBJ1-2
TGCGCCAGCAGCCAAGATCTACAGGGGAACTATGGCTACACCTTC
CASSQDLQGNYGYTF
>NA|NA|TRBV5-1|TRBJ2-3
TGCGCCAGCAGCTTGGTGGAGTACACAGATACGCAGTATTTT
CASSLVEYTDTQYF
>NA|NA|TRBV19|TRBJ2-7
TGTGCCAGTAGTAGGACCGGGACCAACTACGAGCAGTACTTC
CASSRTGTNYEQYF
>NA|NA|TRBV27|TRBJ1-2
TGTGCCAGCAGTTTAGGTCCCGAAGGGACTGGCTACACCTTC
CASSLGPEGTGYTF
>NA|NA|TRBV7-3|TRBJ1-3
TGTGCCAGCAGCGTCACGGGGGGATCCTCTGGAAACACCATATATTTT
CASSVTGGSSGNTIYF
>NA|NA|TRBV5-1|TRBJ2-7
TGCGCCAGCAGTCCCAGGGTAAGGTCCTACGAGCAGTACTTC
CASSPRVRSYEQYF
>NA|NA|TRBV5-1|TRBJ2-5
TGCGCCAGCAGCTTCGGTGGTCCACAAGAGACCCAGTACTTC
CASSFGGPQETQYF
>NA|NA|TRBV28|TRBJ2-1
TGTGCCAGCAGTTTTGGTTCCTTGAAGTACAATGAGCAGTTCTTC
CASSFGSLKYNEQFF
>NA|NA|TRBV5-1|TRBJ2-5
TGCGCCAGCAGAGCACAGGGCTCAGGAAGCTCGGAGACCCAGTACTTC
CASRAQGSGSSETQYF
>NA|NA|TRBV29-1|TRBJ1-1
TGCAGCGTCCGACCGAAGTACAGCTTGAACACTGAAGCTTTCTTT
CSVRPKYSLNTEAFF
>TRBD2|NA|TRBV2|TRBJ2-2
TGTGCCAGCAGTTCACTAGCGGGAGGGCTTCCCGGGGAGCTGTTTTTT
CASSSLAGGLPGELFF
>TRBD2|NA|TRBV28|TRBJ2-7
TGTGCCAGCCAGCTGCCGGGGACTAGCGGTTTCTACGAGCAGTACTTC
CASQLPGTSGFYEQYF
>NA|NA|TRBV10-3|TRBJ1-5
TGTGCCATCAGTGAGACTAGTTTGGGGGGCAATCAGCCCCAGCATTTT
CAISETSLGGNQPQHF
>NA|NA|TRBV19|TRBJ2-1
TGTGCCAGTAGTCCTAGAGAGAGTGAGCAGTTCTTC
CASSPRESEQFF
>NA|NA|TRBV6-6|TRBJ2-2
TGTGCCAGCAGTTACTCGACAGCTGGGTCCGGGGAGCTGTTTTTT
CASSYSTAGSGELFF
>TRBD1|once|TRBV27|TRBJ2-5
TGTGCCAGCAGTTCCCGACAGGGGACGGGGGAGACCCAGTACTTC
CASSSRQGTGETQYF
>TRBD2|NA|TRBV27|TRBJ2-1
TGTGCCAGCAGTCCTAGCGGAGGGGTCGATGAGCAGTTCTTC
CASSPSGGVDEQFF
>NA|NA|TRBV5-8|TRBJ2-5
TGTGCCAGCAGCTTGGGGGCAGACTACCAAGAGACCCAGTACTTC
CASSLGADYQETQYF
>NA|NA|TRBV5-1|TRBJ2-6
TGCGCCAGCAGCTTGGACCCGGGGCCTGGGGCCAACGTCCTGACTTTC
CASSLDPGPGANVLTF
>NA|NA|TRBV5-1|TRBJ1-1
TGCGCCAGCAGCTTAGATTTAATGAACACTGAAGCTTTCTTT
CASSLDLMNTEAFF
>NA|once|TRBV28|TRBJ1-1
TGTGCCACCAGCGGAGGGACTGAAGCTTTCTTT
CATSGGTEAFF
>NA|NA|TRBV6-6|TRBJ1-6
TGTGCCAGCAGTTACTCGACGGCAATCATTAATTCACCCCTCCACTTT
CASSYSTAIINSPLHF
>NA|NA|TRBV4-1|TRBJ2-2
TGCGCCAGCAGCCAAGTTCCTAGAGGCCGCGGGGAGCTGTTTTTT
CASSQVPRGRGELFF
>TRBD1|NA|TRBV11-2|TRBJ2-1
TGTGCCAGCAGCTTTAGACGGGGACAGAGGAATGAGCAGTTCTTC
CASSFRRGQRNEQFF
>NA|NA|TRBV28|TRBJ1-2
TGTGCCAGCAGTCTGCAAGGGGGGTTGGGGACTAACTATGGCTACACCTTC
CASSLQGGLGTNYGYTF
>NA|NA|TRBV28|TRBJ2-5
TGTGCCAGCAGTTTACGAGGGGTAGAGACCCAGTACTTC
CASSLRGVETQYF
>TRBD2|NA|TRBV7-9|TRBJ2-5
TGTGCCAGCAGCTTAACCCTAGCGGGAGAAGAGGCCCAGTACTTC
CASSLTLAGEEAQYF
>NA|NA|TRBV6-5|TRBJ1-1
TGTGCCAGCAGTTACTCTCGTGGGGGGATTGAAGCTTTCTTT
CASSYSRGGIEAFF
>NA|NA|TRBV7-8|TRBJ2-4
TGTGCCAGCAGCTTAGGAGGGTCCAAAAACATTCAGTACTTC
CASSLGGSKNIQYF
>NA|NA|TRBV7-3|TRBJ2-1
TGTGCCAGCAGCCCCGATCCAGCCTACAATGAGCAGTTCTTC
CASSPDPAYNEQFF
>TRBD2|NA|TRBV25-1|TRBJ2-5
TGTGCCAGCATTGATGGGGGGGGTTTACAAGAGACCCAGTACTTC
CASIDGGGLQETQYF
>NA|NA|TRBV18|TRBJ2-5
TGTGCCAGCTCACCACCGGAGGGGTTCGGGGAGACCCAGTACTTC
CASSPPEGFGETQYF
>NA|NA|TRBV9|TRBJ2-1
TGTGCCAGCAGCGTAGCTCCAACGCCCGACAATGAGCAGTTCTTC
CASSVAPTPDNEQFF
>NA|NA|TRBV29-1|TRBJ2-5
TGCAGCGTTAGGGGCCAAGAGACCCAGTACTTC
CSVRGQETQYF
>TRBD2|NA|TRBV10-3|TRBJ2-1
TGTGCCATCAGCCTCGGGACTAGCAGCGAGAATGAGCAGTTCTTC
CAISLGTSSENEQFF
>TRBD2|NA|TRBV5-1|TRBJ2-1
TGCGCCAGCAGCAGGCGACTAGCGGGAGTAAACAATGAGCAGTTCTTC
CASSRRLAGVNNEQFF
>NA|NA|TRBV10-1|TRBJ2-6
TGCGCCAGCAGTGAGTCCGGACAGATAACTGGGGCCAACGTCCTGACTTTC
CASSESGQITGANVLTF
>NA|NA|TRBV6-6|TRBJ1-1
TGTGCCAGCAGTTACGGCGAGGTAAGCGCTGAAGCTTTCTTT
CASSYGEVSAEAFF
>NA|NA|TRBV7-9|TRBJ2-1
TGTGCCAGCAGTCCCTCTTGGCGCGACTACAATGAGCAGTTCTTC
CASSPSWRDYNEQFF
>NA|NA|TRBV15|TRBJ2-3
TGTGCCACCAGCAGAGTAGGTTCGAAGTATACGCAGTATTTT
CATSRVGSKYTQYF